The 20 T cell receptor beta chains presented below share a single source sample, sequenced in a study of blood T cell repertoires in COVID-19. Produced via immunoSEQ multiplex PCR; TCRdb's table is partial and in-frame only. The table records 350,000 or so clones, roughly nine tenths of them present only once. Sequenced input: PBMCs or T cells enriched from blood (not recorded which). Receptor source: a woman aged 25 to 39 who had recovered from COVID-19.

The chain links TRBV3-1 (or the pseudogene TRBV3-2) to TRBJ2-3, with TRBD2 matching over 14 bases. The length of the CDR3 is 16 residues. The ends lost 2 bases at V and 9 bases at J; junction bases unmatched: 7. Germline V gives CDR1 LGHDT, CDR2 YNNKEL (reference sequence). CDR3 protein: CASSQLGLAGGETQYF. In DNA form, the CDR3 reads TGTGCCAGCAGCCAACTCGGACTAGCGGGGGGAGAAACGCAGTATTTT.

The rearrangement joins TRBV2 to TRBJ2-6; perhaps TRBD1 as D (5 bases). Germline CDR1 reads SNHLY; CDR2 reads FYNNEI. V was clipped by 6 bases and J by 4 bases, with 16 bases between them. CDR3 size: 16 residues. The CDR3 DNA sequence: TGTGCCAGCAGCTCCACCAGGGATTCCGGGGCCAACGTCCTGACTTTC. Translating it yields CASSSTRDSGANVLTF.

The chain is built from TRBV2 and TRBJ1-1; D ambiguous. This CDR3 region has 13 residues. Looked up from germline, CDR1 is SNHLY and CDR2 is FYNNEI. Trimming took off 8 bases at V and 0 bases at J, with 10 bases between the two ends. DNA for the CDR3: TGTGCCAGCCGACTAAGCATGAACACTGAAGCTTTCTTT. Its translation is CASRLSMNTEAFF.

V is TRBV2 and J is TRBJ1-5, with D possibly being TRBD1 (5 bases). CDR3 length equals 15 residues. The germline V gene has CDR1 SNHLY and CDR2 FYNNEI. V shed 5 bases and J shed 5 bases, with 16 bases lying between them. The DNA of the CDR3 is TGTGCCAGCAGTTCTACCGACAGAACCCATCAGCCCCAGCATTTT. Its protein is CASSSTDRTHQPQHF.

This chain links TRBV5-6 with TRBJ1-1, with TRBD1 identical over 7 bases. The CDR3 length is 15 residues. V shed 0 bases, J shed 5 bases, and the junction held 7 bases outside the gene matches. In germline, CDR1 is SGHDT, CDR2 YYEEEE. CDR3 sequence: CASSLVVTGDTEAFF. The CDR3 region has the DNA TGTGCCAGCAGCTTGGTAGTTACAGGGGATACTGAAGCTTTCTTT.

The chain has TRBV2 and TRBJ2-1, with D hard to call. Germline V gene sequence: CDR1 SNHLY, CDR2 FYNNEI. The CDR3 has 14 residues. With 1 base removed from V and 5 bases from J, the gap between germline ends came to 9 bases. The CDR3 loop reads CASSEDLADNEQFF. CDR3 in DNA: TGTGCCAGCAGTGAAGATCTCGCGGACAATGAGCAGTTCTTC.

This clone was observed once. The genes are TRBV13 and TRBJ2-3; tentatively, D is TRBD1 (6 bases). This CDR3 comprises 15 residues. V lost 5 bases to trimming and J lost 0 bases, with 12 bases between them. In germline, CDR1 is PRHDT, CDR2 FYEKMQ (reference sequence). CDR3 sequence: CASSEQGRSTDTQYF. CDR3 sequence (DNA): TGTGCCAGCAGCGAACAGGGAAGAAGCACAGATACGCAGTATTTT.

CDR3 protein: CASRKGQGSTEAFF. Written as DNA, the CDR3 is TGTGCCAGCAGAAAGGGACAGGGGAGCACTGAAGCTTTCTTT. The rearrangement uses TRBV5-6 and TRBJ1-1; TRBD1 matches at 10 bases. V shed 5 bases and J 4 bases; nucleotides not matched to a gene: 5. In germline, CDR1 is SGHDT, CDR2 YYEEEE. The CDR3 consists of 14 residues.

V and J are TRBV10-2 and TRBJ2-1; TRBD2 agrees at 10 bases. Trimming removed 7 bases from V and 15 bases from J; junction bases left unmatched: 12. This CDR3 has 13 amino acids. The germline V gene has CDR1 WSHSY and CDR2 SAAADI. The chain's CDR3 is CASTSKPSGGRFF. In DNA, the CDR3 is TGCGCCAGCACCAGCAAACCTAGCGGGGGCCGGTTCTTC.

This chain's CDR3 is CASSQVEGYGDTQYF. The CDR3 DNA reads TGTGCCAGCAGCCAAGTGGAGGGGTACGGAGATACGCAGTATTTT. The chain joins TRBV3-1 (or the pseudogene TRBV3-2) to TRBJ2-3; possible D gene TRBD2, 6 bases. Per the germline V gene, CDR1 is LGHDT and CDR2 is YNNKEL (reference sequence). Trimming removed 1 base from V and 5 bases from J, with 13 bases in between. The CDR3 is 15 amino acids.

This clone has only a few counts. The chain combines TRBV27 with TRBJ2-7; 12 nucleotides agree with TRBD1. V shed 6 bases, J shed 4 bases, and the junction held 7 bases outside the gene matches. This CDR3 has 15 residues. Germline V gene sequence: CDR1 MNHEY, CDR2 SMNVEV (reference sequence). The CDR3: CASRTRDRGRYEQYF. The CDR3 DNA is TGTGCCAGCAGGACCCGGGACAGGGGGCGGTACGAGCAGTACTTC.

The gene calls are TRBV28 and TRBJ1-3; D might be TRBD1 (6 bases). The V and J ends lost 6 bases and 4 bases respectively, with 19 bases between them. CDR3 size: 16 residues. Germline-derived CDR1 and CDR2 are MDHEN and SYDVKM. The CDR3 spells CASSRVSGVAGNTIYF. The CDR3 DNA is TGTGCCAGCAGCCGAGTTTCAGGGGTTGCCGGAAACACCATATATTTT.

The chain combines TRBV27 with TRBJ1-5; no reliable D call. CDR1 and CDR2 (germline): MNHEY, SMNVEV (reference sequence). The CDR3 sequence is 15 residues long. With 2 bases removed from V and 2 bases from J, the gap between germline ends came to 10 bases. The DNA of the CDR3 is TGTGCCAGCAGTTTAGAGGGAATCGGCAATCAGCCCCAGCATTTT. It is translated as CASSLEGIGNQPQHF.

This clone came up once. The chain couples TRBV27 to TRBJ1-6; a weak D match, TRBD1 (5 bases). Trimming left V 5 bases short and J 5 bases short, with 16 bases between. Germline CDR1 and CDR2: MNHEY and SMNVEV (reference sequence). The CDR3 consists of 16 residues. The CDR3 sequence is CASSLAGTGNNSPLHF. In DNA, the CDR3 is TGTGCCAGCAGTCTCGCGGGGACTGGGAATAATTCACCCCTCCACTTT.

The chain uses TRBV15 and TRBJ1-3; 7 bases align to TRBD1. Germline loops: CDR1 LNHNV, CDR2 YYDKDF (reference sequence). After removal of 5 bases from V and 0 bases from J, the junction contained 10 bases not matched to a gene. CDR3 length: 17 residues. The CDR3 nucleotides read TGTGCCACCAGCGCCCGGACAGGAACCCACTCTGGAAACACCATATATTTT. Protein product: CATSARTGTHSGNTIYF.

This clone was observed at least ten times. The chain has TRBV7-9 and TRBJ2-2, with 8 bases matching TRBD1. V gave up 5 bases and J gave up 1 base; unmatched junction bases: 9. The CDR3 has 17 amino acids. CDR1 is SEHNR and CDR2 is FQNEAQ in the germline V gene (reference sequence). CDR3 bases: TGTGCCAGCAGCCCGCTCCCGGGACAGGAGAACACCGGGGAGCTGTTTTTT. Translating gives CASSPLPGQENTGELFF.

The rearrangement uses TRBV7-9 and TRBJ1-1, with D uncertain. The germline V and J ends were trimmed by 5 bases and 2 bases, with 6 bases remaining between them. In germline, CDR1 is SEHNR, CDR2 FQNEAQ (reference sequence). The CDR3 runs to 12 residues. CDR3 coding DNA: TGTGCCAGCAGCCCATTTAACACTGAAGCTTTCTTT. This sequence encodes CASSPFNTEAFF.

This rearrangement joins TRBV7-9 to TRBJ1-2, with 7 bases fitting TRBD1. This CDR3 contains 17 residues. Trimming took 5 bases from V and 7 from J; bases not matched to a gene: 19. Germline CDR1 reads SEHNR; CDR2 reads FQNEAQ (reference sequence). The CDR3 coding sequence is TGTGCCAGCAGCCGGGAACCCGGCGGCAGGGGGTCTGGTGGCTACACCTTC. Translation gives CASSREPGGRGSGGYTF.

The CDR3: CASSLGLAQAYEQYF. CDR3 in DNA: TGCGCCAGCAGCCTCGGACTAGCCCAAGCCTACGAGCAGTACTTC. V and J are TRBV5-1 and TRBJ2-7; 8 bases are shared with TRBD2. The germline V gene has CDR1 SGHRS and CDR2 YFSETQ. Trimming at V came to 4 bases and at J to 2 bases, leaving 8 bases not matched to a gene. This CDR3 is 15 amino acids long.

The CDR3, as DNA: TGTGCCAGCAGGGGAGGGGCCAACAATCAGCCCCAGCATTTT. This encodes CASRGGANNQPQHF. The genes are TRBV6-5 and TRBJ1-5, with D perhaps TRBD1 (5 bases). The germline CDR1 and CDR2 sequences are MNHEY and SVGAGI. V was clipped by 6 bases and J by 3 bases, with 12 bases between them. The CDR3 sequence is 14 residues long.